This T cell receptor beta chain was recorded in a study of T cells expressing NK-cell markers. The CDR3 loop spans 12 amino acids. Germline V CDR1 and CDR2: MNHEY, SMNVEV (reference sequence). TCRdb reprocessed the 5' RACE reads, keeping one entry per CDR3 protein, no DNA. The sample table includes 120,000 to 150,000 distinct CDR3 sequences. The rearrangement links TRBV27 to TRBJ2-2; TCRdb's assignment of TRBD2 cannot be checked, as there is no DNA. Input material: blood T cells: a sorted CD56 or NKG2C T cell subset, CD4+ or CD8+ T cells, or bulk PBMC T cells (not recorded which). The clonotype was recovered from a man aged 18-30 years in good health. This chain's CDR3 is CASSAGSGELFF.